This T cell receptor beta chain derives from a study of blood T cell repertoires in COVID-19. TCRdb's table, derived via immunoSEQ multiplex PCR, lists solely in-frame clones and lacks some. The sample includes over 90,000 clones, approximately 87% of them seen just once. Trimming stripped 0 bases from V and 6 bases from J, with 15 bases between. This CDR3 comprises 16 residues. Per germline, CDR1 LGHNA and CDR2 YNFKEQ. Sequencing used peripheral blood. This chain links TRBV4-2 with TRBJ1-5; D not certain. This receptor was obtained from a human donor in a cohort sampled during active COVID-19. The CDR3 is CASSQEEGLGPQPQHF. The CDR3 coding sequence is TGTGCCAGCAGCCAAGAGGAGGGTTTAGGACCTCAGCCCCAGCATTTT.